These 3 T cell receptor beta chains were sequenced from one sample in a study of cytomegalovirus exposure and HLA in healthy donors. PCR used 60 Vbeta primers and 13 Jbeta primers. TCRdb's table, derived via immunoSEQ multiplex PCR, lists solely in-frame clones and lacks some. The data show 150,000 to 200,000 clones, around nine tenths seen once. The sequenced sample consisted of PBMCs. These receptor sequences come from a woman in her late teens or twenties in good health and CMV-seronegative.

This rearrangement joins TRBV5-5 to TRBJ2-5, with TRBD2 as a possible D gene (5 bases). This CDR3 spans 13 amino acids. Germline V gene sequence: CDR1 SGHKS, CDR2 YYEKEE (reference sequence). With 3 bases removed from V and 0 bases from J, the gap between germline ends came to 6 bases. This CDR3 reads CASSSGDQETQYF. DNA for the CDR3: TGTGCCAGCAGCTCCGGGGACCAAGAGACCCAGTACTTC.

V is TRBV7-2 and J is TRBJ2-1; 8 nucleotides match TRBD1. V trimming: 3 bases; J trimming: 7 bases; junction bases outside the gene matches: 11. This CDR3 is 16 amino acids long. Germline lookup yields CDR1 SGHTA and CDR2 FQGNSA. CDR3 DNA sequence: TGTGCCAGCAGCTTCGCCGGGACAGGCGGCTGGAATGAGCAGTTCTTC. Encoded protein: CASSFAGTGGWNEQFF.

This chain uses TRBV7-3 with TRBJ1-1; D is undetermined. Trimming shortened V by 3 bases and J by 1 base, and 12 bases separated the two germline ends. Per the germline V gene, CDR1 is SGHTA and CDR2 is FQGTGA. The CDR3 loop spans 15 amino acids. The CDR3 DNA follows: TGTGCCAGCAGCTTGACGGCGGGCGAGAACACTGAAGCTTTCTTT. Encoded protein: CASSLTAGENTEAFF.